Listed here are 31 T cell receptor beta chains from one sample, sequenced in a study of blood T cell repertoires in COVID-19. The method was immunoSEQ multiplex PCR; TCRdb's version includes in-frame clones alone and lacks a portion of them. Of 52,000 or so clones in the sample, approximately 81% are singletons; the top ten hold under 3%. Material: peripheral blood. These receptors were obtained from a man aged 45-65 years with acute or convalescent COVID-19.

The chain carries TRBV28 and TRBJ1-4, with 7 bases that match TRBD1. Germline CDR1 is MDHEN and CDR2 is SYDVKM. This CDR3 region has 16 residues. The V and J ends lost 4 bases and 5 bases, in that order; junction bases with no gene match: 10. The CDR3 reads CASSWSGTAKNEKLFF. The CDR3 region has the DNA TGTGCCAGCAGTTGGTCCGGGACAGCTAAAAATGAAAAACTGTTTTTT.

The chain combines TRBV6-1 with TRBJ1-3; D not certain. The CDR3 length is 13 residues. Trimming cost V 0 bases and J 5 bases, with 5 bases left between them. The germline gives CDR1 MNHNS, CDR2 SASEGT. The CDR3 sequence is CASSEASRNTIYF. CDR3 coding DNA: TGTGCCAGCAGTGAAGCGAGCAGAAACACCATATATTTT.

The rearrangement uses TRBV5-1 and TRBJ2-5; 7 nucleotides agree with TRBD1. The CDR3 loop spans 16 amino acids. The germline V gene has CDR1 SGHRS and CDR2 YFSETQ. The J segment lost 1 base and the V segment lost 0 bases, leaving 6 bases of the junction unmatched. The DNA of the CDR3 is TGCGCCAGCAGCTTGGAGGGGACAGCCATCCAAGAGACCCAGTACTTC. The encoded protein is CASSLEGTAIQETQYF.

The chain couples TRBV3-1 (or the pseudogene TRBV3-2) to TRBJ1-1; 7 bases line up with TRBD1. CDR3 length equals 14 residues. Germline lookup yields CDR1 LGHDT and CDR2 YNNKEL (reference sequence). Trimming removed 4 bases from V and 4 bases from J; junction bases left unmatched: 6. The CDR3 DNA sequence: TGTGCCAGCAGCCCTAAGGGGGCGATCACTGAAGCTTTCTTT. Residues: CASSPKGAITEAFF.

This chain connects TRBV10-3 to TRBJ2-1, with a possible D match to TRBD2 (5 bases). V dropped 2 bases and J dropped 1 base, with 9 bases sitting between them. The CDR3 is 15 amino acids. CDR1 and CDR2 from the germline V gene are ENHRY and SYGVKD. CDR3 in amino acids: CAISEGRDSYNEQFF. The CDR3 DNA follows: TGTGCCATCAGTGAGGGCCGGGATTCCTACAATGAGCAGTTCTTC.

This chain links TRBV6-5 with TRBJ2-1, with 7 bases lining up with TRBD1. Germline CDR1 MNHEY, CDR2 SVGAGI. The CDR3 sequence is 15 residues long. The junction had 11 bases not matched to a gene; V was cut back by 5 bases and J by 7 bases. The CDR3 nucleotides are TGTGCCAGCAGTCCCTTAAGGGGGCGCGGGAATGAGCAGTTCTTC. This encodes CASSPLRGRGNEQFF.

The chain links TRBV5-1 to TRBJ2-7, with D maybe TRBD2 (5 bases). Germline loops: CDR1 SGHRS, CDR2 YFSETQ. CDR3 size: 14 residues. Trimming cost V 7 bases and J 2 bases, with 16 bases left between them. CDR3 in amino acids: CASQAWSGPYEQYF. The CDR3, as DNA: TGCGCCAGCCAAGCTTGGAGCGGCCCCTACGAGCAGTACTTC. Together with reference TRBV5-1 and TRBJ2-7, the CDR3 gives the full variable domain: KAGVTQTPRYLIKTRGQQVTLSCSPISGHRSVSWYQQTPGQGLQFLFEYFSETQRNKGNFPGRFSGRQFSNSRSEMNVSTLELGDSALYLCASQAWSGPYEQYFGPGTRLTVT.

The chain uses TRBV29-1 and TRBJ1-1, with 7 bases fitting TRBD1. CDR3 size: 14 residues. The ends lost 0 bases at V and 5 bases at J; junction bases unmatched: 6. Germline V gene data show CDR1 as SQVTM and CDR2 as ANQGSEA. For the CDR3, the DNA is TGCAGCGTTGAAGATCCGGAGGGGGCAACTGAAGCTTTCTTT. Its translation is CSVEDPEGATEAFF.

This clone came up a few times. The rearrangement uses TRBV13 and TRBJ1-1; 7 bases are shared with TRBD1. The CDR3 runs 16 residues. The J segment lost 6 bases and the V segment lost 3 bases, leaving 13 bases of the junction unmatched. The germline V gene has CDR1 PRHDT and CDR2 FYEKMQ (reference sequence). This CDR3 reads CASSFWAGGEGPEAFF. The CDR3, as DNA: TGTGCCAGCAGCTTCTGGGCAGGGGGAGAAGGTCCTGAAGCTTTCTTT.

The rearrangement uses TRBV6-1 and TRBJ1-5, with D possibly TRBD1 on 6 matching bases. The V end lost 1 base, the J end lost 7 bases, and 11 bases lay between the germline ends. CDR3 size: 14 residues. The germline CDR1 and CDR2 sequences are MNHNS and SASEGT. The CDR3 region has the DNA TGTGCCAGCAGTGAAGGCAGGGGAAGGCAGCCCCAGCATTTT. Its protein product is CASSEGRGRQPQHF.

This sequence joins TRBV10-2 and TRBJ2-5; D is perhaps TRBD2 (6 bases). The CDR3 totals 14 residues. The ends were cut back, 1 base at V and 2 bases at J, with 8 bases in the middle. CDR1 is WSHSY, CDR2 SAAADI, per germline. The CDR3: CASSEFGLQETQYF. Written as DNA, the CDR3 is TGCGCCAGCAGTGAGTTTGGACTACAAGAGACCCAGTACTTC.

The genes are TRBV19 and TRBJ1-2; D perhaps matches TRBD1 (6 bases). V lost 3 bases and J 4 bases, leaving 21 bases between the germline ends. This CDR3 is built from 17 residues. Germline V gene lookup returns CDR1 LNHDA and CDR2 SQIVND (reference sequence). The CDR3 DNA sequence: TGTGCCAGTAGTATTTCTCCCACCACAGGGATGGCCTATGGCTACACCTTC. It is translated as CASSISPTTGMAYGYTF.

The rearrangement joins TRBV7-9 to TRBJ2-1; 8 bases fit TRBD1. V gave up 7 bases and J gave up 0 bases; unmatched junction bases: 11. From germline, CDR1 is SEHNR and CDR2 FQNEAQ (reference sequence). The CDR3 loop spans 17 amino acids. The CDR3 sequence is CASIVSQGAYSYNEQFF. CDR3 coding DNA: TGTGCCAGCATCGTATCTCAGGGGGCCTACTCCTACAATGAGCAGTTCTTC.

The chain carries TRBV13 and TRBJ1-2, with 8 bases matching TRBD1. Looked up from germline, CDR1 is PRHDT and CDR2 is FYEKMQ (reference sequence). Trimming removed 4 bases from V and 4 bases from J; junction bases left unmatched: 8. The CDR3 loop spans 15 amino acids. CDR3 region: CASSSYRGAIYGYTF. In nucleotides, the CDR3 is TGTGCCAGCAGCTCGTACAGGGGGGCGATCTATGGCTACACCTTC.

The V call is TRBV6-1, the J call TRBJ2-4; 7 bases align to TRBD2. Trimming at V came to 3 bases and at J to 1 base, leaving 6 bases not matched to a gene. CDR3 length: 16 amino acids. The V gene's germline CDR1 is MNHNS and CDR2 SASEGT. CDR3 sequence (DNA): TGTGCCAGCAGTGAGGGGGGGGGATTCGCCAAAAACATTCAGTACTTC. It translates to CASSEGGGFAKNIQYF.

This clone showed up just once. The gene calls are TRBV10-2 and TRBJ1-5, with D uncertain. Trimming stripped 7 bases from V and 1 base from J, with 8 bases between. The CDR3 extends over 13 amino acids. The germline gives CDR1 WSHSY, CDR2 SAAADI. The CDR3 loop reads CASTRASNQPQHF. CDR3 DNA: TGCGCCAGCACGCGGGCCAGCAATCAGCCCCAGCATTTT.

The chain has TRBV29-1 and TRBJ2-1, with D perhaps matching TRBD1 (6 bases). The germline CDR1 and CDR2 sequences are SQVTM and ANQGSEA. CDR3 length: 16 residues. Trimming removed 4 bases at V and 0 bases at J, with 16 bases between. CDR3 DNA: TGCAGCGTTGTCGGTCCGGACAGTAGCTCCTACAATGAGCAGTTCTTC. As protein: CSVVGPDSSSYNEQFF.

The rearrangement uses TRBV2 and TRBJ2-5, with D perhaps TRBD1 (6 bases). Trimming stripped 7 bases from V and 0 bases from J, with 9 bases between. The CDR3 loop spans 13 amino acids. Germline V gene data show CDR1 as SNHLY and CDR2 as FYNNEI. CDR3 loop: CASNQGYQETQYF. The CDR3 DNA reads TGTGCCAGCAATCAGGGGTACCAAGAGACCCAGTACTTC.

The chain carries TRBV6-5 and TRBJ1-5, with 8 bases that match TRBD1. This CDR3 comprises 13 residues. The trim removed 6 bases at V and 4 bases at J, leaving 2 bases unmatched. In germline, CDR1 is MNHEY, CDR2 SVGAGI. The CDR3 region has the DNA TGTGCCAGCAGCAGGACAGGGAATCAGCCCCAGCATTTT. Amino acid sequence: CASSRTGNQPQHF.

In its sample, this clone was seen once. V and J are TRBV2 and TRBJ1-2, with 8 positions matching TRBD1. J was trimmed by 4 bases and V by 8 bases; bases with no gene match: 3. Germline loops: CDR1 SNHLY, CDR2 FYNNEI. CDR3 length: 12 amino acids. CDR3 nucleotide sequence: TGTGCCAGCGGACAGGGACCCTATGGCTACACCTTC. This translates into CASGQGPYGYTF.

Concerning this clone: Additional DNA sequences in this sample encode the identical CDR3. The rearrangement links TRBV29-1 to TRBJ2-1; 7 nucleotides agree with TRBD2. The V segment lost 3 bases and the J segment 3 bases; nucleotides outside the gene matches: 5. CDR1 SQVTM and CDR2 ANQGSEA come from the germline V gene. CDR3 length: 14 amino acids. CDR3 protein: CSVDGGSFYNEQFF. The CDR3 nucleotides read TGCAGCGTTGATGGCGGGAGTTTCTACAATGAGCAGTTCTTC.

The chain couples TRBV2 to TRBJ2-3; 9 positions match TRBD1. The CDR3 has 15 residues. Trimming at V came to 8 bases and at J to 2 bases, leaving 8 bases not matched to a gene. Germline V gives CDR1 SNHLY, CDR2 FYNNEI. This CDR3 is CASWNWDRATDTQYF. The DNA of the CDR3 is TGTGCCAGCTGGAATTGGGACAGGGCCACAGATACGCAGTATTTT.

This CDR3 reads CASSPGQGATNEKLFF. The CDR3 coding sequence is TGTGCCAGCAGTCCGGGACAGGGGGCAACTAATGAAAAACTGTTTTTT. This sequence joins TRBV2 and TRBJ1-4, with 11 bases lining up with TRBD1. This CDR3 is built from 16 residues. V was pared by 5 bases and J by 0 bases, with 2 bases of the junction left unmatched. Germline V lookup: CDR1 SNHLY, CDR2 FYNNEI.

The rearrangement joins TRBV9 to TRBJ2-2, with TRBD2 identical over 8 bases. The CDR3 contains 16 residues. Looked up from germline, CDR1 is SGDLS and CDR2 is YYNGEE. V dropped 0 bases and J dropped 3; count of bases not matched to a gene: 4. CDR3 nucleotides: TGTGCCAGCAGCGTAGCTACTAGCGGACACACCGGGGAGCTGTTTTTT. Its protein is CASSVATSGHTGELFF.

The genes are TRBV23-1 and TRBJ2-2; D perhaps matches TRBD1 (7 bases). TRBV23-1 is identified as an open reading frame with a role that is uncertain. V was clipped by 2 bases and J by 6 bases, with 10 bases between them. The CDR3 loop spans 14 amino acids. DNA of the CDR3: TGCGCCAGCAGTCAAGGCAGGGGGGCCGGGGAGCTGTTTTTT. It yields the protein CASSQGRGAGELFF.

This clone appeared a few times. The chain employs TRBV18 and TRBJ1-2, with 8 bases aligning to TRBD1. This CDR3 has 12 residues. With V trimmed by 5 bases and J by 8 bases, 4 bases remained unmatched. Germline loops: CDR1 KGHSH, CDR2 LQKENI. CDR3 DNA: TGTGCCAGCTCAACAGGGGGGACCGGCTACACCTTC. It encodes CASSTGGTGYTF. Full variable domain (missing parts from reference TRBV18 and TRBJ1-2): NAGVMQNPRHLVRRRGQEARLRCSPMKGHSHVYWYRQLPEEGLKFMVYLQKENIIDESGMPKERFSAEFPKEGPSILRIQQVVRGDSAAYFCASSTGGTGYTFGSGTRLTVV.

J is TRBJ2-2 and V is TRBV7-3; 8 positions match TRBD1. Germline CDR1 reads SGHTA; CDR2 reads FQGTGA. CDR3 size: 15 residues. With V trimmed by 2 bases and J by 5 bases, 4 bases remained unmatched. The CDR3 loop is CASSLLDRGTGELFF. The CDR3 nucleotides are TGTGCCAGCAGCTTACTCGACAGGGGAACCGGGGAGCTGTTTTTT.

V gene TRBV27 combines with J gene TRBJ1-2; D unresolved. The CDR3 is made up of 14 amino acids. V lost 2 bases, J lost 5 bases, and 12 bases lay in between. The germline gives CDR1 MNHEY, CDR2 SMNVEV (reference sequence). The CDR3 sequence is CASSLNPVPYGYTF. The CDR3 region has the DNA TGTGCCAGCAGTTTAAATCCAGTACCTTATGGCTACACCTTC.

The chain is built from TRBV11-2 and TRBJ1-1; possibly TRBD1 for D (5 bases). Looked up from germline, CDR1 is SGHAT and CDR2 is FQNNGV. V was pared by 7 bases and J by 4 bases, with 13 bases between. The CDR3 has 13 residues. The CDR3 DNA follows: TGTGCCAGCACCTCCCAGGGATCCACTGAAGCTTTCTTT. Protein sequence: CASTSQGSTEAFF.

V and J are TRBV11-1 and TRBJ1-1; D gene unclear. CDR3 length: 14 amino acids. V dropped 1 base and J dropped 0 bases, with 6 bases sitting between them. The germline gives CDR1 SGHAT, CDR2 FQDESV (reference sequence). The CDR3 sequence: CASSLDRVNTEAFF. Here the CDR3 DNA reads TGTGCCAGCAGCTTAGACAGAGTGAACACTGAAGCTTTCTTT.

The V call is TRBV5-4, the J call TRBJ1-6; a possible D gene is TRBD1 (5 bases). V was cut by 0 bases and J by 8 bases, with 18 bases left in between. CDR1 and CDR2 (germline): SGHNT, YYREEE (reference sequence). The CDR3 runs 17 residues. The CDR3 loop is CASSLGSPTGGDSPLHF. The CDR3 nucleotides are TGTGCCAGCAGCTTGGGGTCCCCAACGGGAGGGGATTCACCCCTCCACTTT.